One sample yielded the 26 T cell receptor beta chains listed below, sequenced in a study of T cells in Graves' hyperthyroidism and ophthalmopathy. The TCR beta CDR3 regions underwent amplification using RNA transcripts as the source. TCR CDR3 regions were first amplified by RT-PCR with HTBI primers. TCRdb passed the multiplex PCR reads through MiXCR, listing each CDR3 protein once. The sample lists fewer than 750,000 distinct CDR3 sequences; roughly 14% were seen once. The specimen sequenced was blood. These receptors all stem from a woman aged 35 to 49 with Graves' ophthalmopathy.

The sample holds many counts of this clonotype. The chain links TRBV6-2 or TRBV6-3 to TRBJ2-5, with 9 bases lining up with TRBD1. The CDR3 is made up of 16 amino acids. CDR1 MNHEY and CDR2 SVGEGT come from the germline V gene. V lost 5 bases and J lost 1; bases outside the gene matches: 8. This chain's CDR3 is CASSPWGQGSQETQYF. CDR3 nucleotides: TGTGCCAGCAGTCCGTGGGGACAGGGAAGCCAAGAGACCCAGTACTTC.

This clonotype was counted at least ten times. The chain recombines TRBV12-3 or TRBV12-4 with TRBJ2-2; TRBD2 agrees at 13 bases. The CDR3 is made up of 18 amino acids. V shed 7 bases, J shed 5 bases, and the junction held 13 bases outside the gene matches. CDR3 amino acids: CASTRTSGRFKGTGELFF. The DNA of the CDR3 is TGTGCCAGCACCAGGACTAGCGGGAGATTTAAAGGTACCGGGGAGCTGTTTTTT.

This clonotype was counted at least ten times. The J gene is TRBJ2-7, the V gene TRBV7-8; TRBD2 agrees at 11 bases. The CDR3 length is 16 residues. CDR1 and CDR2 (germline): SGHVS, FQNEAQ. J gave up 6 bases and V 1 base, and 8 bases lay outside the gene matches. CDR3 sequence: CASSLGTASGRSEQYF. In nucleotides, the CDR3 is TGTGCCAGCAGCTTAGGGACGGCTAGCGGGAGGAGCGAGCAGTACTTC.

The table lists this clonotype with many counts. The V gene is TRBV20-1, the J gene TRBJ2-7, with 10 nucleotides matching TRBD1. Trimming removed 0 bases from V and 9 bases from J; junction bases left unmatched: 14. CDR3 length equals 16 residues. Germline CDR1 is DFQATT and CDR2 is SNEGSKA (reference sequence). The CDR3 here is CSAREYPTGGEARQYF. The CDR3 DNA is TGCAGTGCTAGAGAGTATCCGACAGGGGGCGAAGCTCGGCAGTACTTC.

This clonotype came up a few times. The chain is built from TRBV7-9 and TRBJ2-2, with no clear D. Germline CDR1 reads SEHNR; CDR2 reads FQNEAQ (reference sequence). Trimming shortened V by 8 bases and J by 5 bases, and 6 bases separated the two germline ends. The CDR3 loop spans 11 amino acids. The DNA for the CDR3 is TGTGCCAGCGGAACTACCGGGGAGCTGTTTTTT. It encodes CASGTTGELFF. The full variable domain, its missing parts supplied by reference TRBV7-9 and TRBJ2-2, is DTGVSQNPRHKITKRGQNVTFRCDPISEHNRLYWYRQTLGQGPEFLTYFQNEAQLEKSRLLSDRFSAERPKGSFSTLEIQRTEQGDSAMYLCASGTTGELFFGEGSRLTVL.

This clonotype was observed a few times. CDR3 DNA sequence: TGTGCCAGCAGCGAAAAGACCGACAGGCGGTTCACTGAAGCTTTCTTT. It translates to CASSEKTDRRFTEAFF. This chain joins TRBV11-2 and TRBJ1-1, with D possibly being TRBD1 (6 bases). Germline CDR1 reads SGHAT; CDR2 reads FQNNGV. Trimming shortened V by 5 bases and J by 4 bases, and 20 bases separated the two germline ends. The CDR3 totals 16 residues.

CDR3 protein: CASSLLGGDEQYF. The CDR3, as DNA: TGCGCCAGCAGCCTCCTAGGAGGGGACGAGCAGTACTTC. The chain employs TRBV4-1 and TRBJ2-7; tentatively, D is TRBD2 (6 bases). The CDR3 extends over 13 amino acids. V lost 4 bases and J 5 bases, leaving 12 bases between the germline ends. The V gene's germline CDR1 is MGHRA and CDR2 YSYEKL.

This clonotype was detected ten times or more. The chain carries TRBV18 and TRBJ1-2; D gene ambiguous. Germline V gene data show CDR1 as KGHSH and CDR2 as LQKENI. Between the trimmed V and J ends, which lost 8 bases and 4 bases, there was a span of 17 bases. CDR3 length: 14 amino acids. For the CDR3, the DNA is TGTGCCAGCAATCCAGTTTTGGAGTCCTATGGCTACACCTTC. Translating it yields CASNPVLESYGYTF.

V usage is TRBV6-1 and J usage is TRBJ1-1, with D maybe TRBD1 (5 bases). V lost 4 bases to trimming and J lost 5 bases, with 14 bases between them. CDR3 length: 14 residues. Germline V gene lookup returns CDR1 MNHNS and CDR2 SASEGT. As DNA, the CDR3 is TGTGCCAGCAGTGGCCCCGTTAGGGGTACTGAAGCTTTCTTT. Translated, it gives CASSGPVRGTEAFF.

The table lists this clonotype with a few counts. This chain uses TRBV5-1 with TRBJ2-7; TRBD1 aligns across 10 bases. The junction had 10 bases not matched to a gene; V was cut back by 1 base and J by 0 bases. This CDR3 region has 18 residues. Germline V gives CDR1 SGHRS, CDR2 YFSETQ. The CDR3 coding sequence is TGCGCCAGCAGCTTGTACCTAGCTGGACAGGGGGTCTCCTACGAGCAGTACTTC. It translates to CASSLYLAGQGVSYEQYF.

This clonotype was detected many times. V gene TRBV12-3 or TRBV12-4 combines with J gene TRBJ1-2; D is possibly TRBD1 (5 bases). V lost 2 bases and J lost 7, with 11 bases in between. The CDR3 loop spans 13 amino acids. CDR3 protein: CASSLRAQGGYTF. The CDR3, as DNA: TGTGCCAGCAGTTTAAGAGCGCAGGGTGGCTACACCTTC.

The table lists this clonotype with many counts. This chain connects TRBV28 to TRBJ2-5; 7 bases are shared with TRBD2. The germline V gene encodes CDR1 MDHEN and CDR2 SYDVKM. CDR3 length: 15 residues. V shed 1 base, J shed 4 bases, and the junction held 6 bases outside the gene matches. The CDR3 nucleotides read TGTGCCAGCAGTTTATTGGCGGGAGAAATAGAGACCCAGTACTTC. It codes for CASSLLAGEIETQYF. The variable domain in full, with the rest retrieved from reference TRBV28 and TRBJ2-5, is DVKVTQSSRYLVKRTGEKVFLECVQDMDHENMFWYRQDPGLGLRLIYFSYDVKMKEKGDIPEGYSVSREKKERFSLILESASTNQTSMYLCASSLLAGEIETQYFGPGTRLLVL.

V usage is TRBV6-2 or TRBV6-3 and J usage is TRBJ1-5, with 7 bases aligning to TRBD1. Germline CDR1 and CDR2: MNHEY and SVGEGT. V shed 6 bases and J 5 bases; nucleotides not matched to a gene: 19. The CDR3 sequence is 18 residues long. The CDR3 DNA is TGTGCCAGCAGCTTTACCAAGAGGACAGGACGGGGTTATCAGCCCCAGCATTTT. Translation: CASSFTKRTGRGYQPQHF.

The rearrangement uses TRBV7-2 and TRBJ2-3, with no clear D. V was pared by 0 bases and J by 2 bases, with 9 bases between. Germline lookup yields CDR1 SGHTA and CDR2 FQGNSA. The CDR3 runs to 15 residues. Here the CDR3 reads CASSLASRTTDTQYF. The CDR3 nucleotides are TGTGCCAGCAGCTTAGCCTCCCGGACCACAGATACGCAGTATTTT.

The CDR3 sequence is CASSLSWISGEQFF. The CDR3 region has the DNA TGTGCCAGCAGCCTATCTTGGATCTCCGGTGAGCAGTTCTTC. J is TRBJ2-1 and V is TRBV11-2; the D is unclear. CDR1 and CDR2 (germline): SGHAT, FQNNGV. Trimming removed 5 bases at V and 9 bases at J, with 17 bases between. This CDR3 contains 14 residues.

This clonotype was counted many times. The rearrangement joins TRBV30 to TRBJ1-5; D gene uncertain. With 3 bases removed from V and 5 bases from J, the gap between germline ends came to 11 bases. Germline V gene lookup returns CDR1 GTSNPN and CDR2 SVGIG (reference sequence). This CDR3 contains 13 residues. The CDR3 region is CAWSLYRDQPQHF. For the CDR3, the DNA is TGTGCCTGGAGCCTGTATAGGGATCAGCCCCAGCATTTT. Variable domain in full (rest from reference TRBV30 and TRBJ1-5): SQTIHQWPATLVQPVGSPLSLECTVEGTSNPNLYWYRQAAGRGLQLLFYSVGIGQISSEVPQNLSASRPQDRQFILSSKKLLLSDSGFYLCAWSLYRDQPQHFGDGTRLSIL.

This clonotype came up many times. The chain uses TRBV2 and TRBJ1-5; D remains ambiguous. The germline V gene has CDR1 SNHLY and CDR2 FYNNEI. This CDR3 comprises 15 residues. V gave up 2 bases and J gave up 0 bases, with 8 bases separating them. The CDR3 DNA reads as TGTGCCAGCAGTGAATACAGTTATAGCAATCAGCCCCAGCATTTT. Residues: CASSEYSYSNQPQHF.

This clonotype was counted only a few times. The gene calls are TRBV19 and TRBJ2-7; possibly TRBD1 for D (6 bases). V lost 6 bases and J lost 0, with 9 bases in between. The CDR3 spans 13 residues. CDR1 LNHDA and CDR2 SQIVND come from the germline V gene (reference sequence). The CDR3 coding sequence is TGTGCCAGTAGCACGGACAGCTCCTACGAGCAGTACTTC. Its translation is CASSTDSSYEQYF.

This chain links TRBV3-1 with TRBJ2-5; TRBD2 aligns across 11 bases. This CDR3 region has 17 residues. After removal of 4 bases from V and 0 bases from J, the junction contained 7 bases not matched to a gene. The germline CDR1 and CDR2 sequences are LGHDT and YNNKEL (reference sequence). The CDR3 DNA sequence: TGTGCCAGCAGCCGCCGGCCGGGACTAGCGGACCAAGAGACCCAGTACTTC. This sequence encodes CASSRRPGLADQETQYF.

This clonotype came up many times. The CDR3 DNA reads as TGTGCCAGCAGCCCACATGACGGGACATACGAGCAGTACTTC. Translating gives CASSPHDGTYEQYF. The rearrangement joins TRBV6-1 to TRBJ2-7; D possibly corresponds to TRBD1 (6 bases). The CDR3 runs to 14 residues. Trimming removed 6 bases at V and 4 bases at J, with 16 bases between. Germline V gene sequence: CDR1 MNHNS, CDR2 SASEGT.

This clonotype was detected many times. J is TRBJ2-5 and V is TRBV6-5, with 10 bases aligning to TRBD1. The V gene end was trimmed by 5 bases and the J gene end by 7 bases; junction bases not matched to a gene: 13. The germline gives CDR1 MNHEY, CDR2 SVGAGI. This CDR3 is 16 amino acids long. CDR3 amino acids: CASSRQSTGGLGTQYF. DNA for the CDR3: TGTGCCAGCAGTCGACAATCGACAGGGGGCCTAGGGACCCAGTACTTC.

The chain has TRBV7-2 and TRBJ2-7; D uncertain. Germline CDR1 reads SGHTA; CDR2 reads FQGNSA. The CDR3 runs 15 residues. Trimming left V 1 base short and J 2 bases short, with 12 bases between. CDR3 sequence (DNA): TGTGCCAGCAGCTTAGTAGGACGGTCGACCTACGAGCAGTACTTC. This sequence encodes CASSLVGRSTYEQYF.

This clonotype was seen repeatedly, ten times or more. This chain joins TRBV18 and TRBJ2-7; 10 bases are a match to TRBD2. This CDR3 spans 14 amino acids. Trimming took 4 bases from V and 6 from J; bases not matched to a gene: 6. Looked up from germline, CDR1 is KGHSH and CDR2 is LQKENI. CDR3 bases: TGTGCCAGCTCACGAGCGGGAGGGGACGGCGAGCAGTACTTC. Its protein product is CASSRAGGDGEQYF. Supplemented by reference TRBV18 and TRBJ2-7, the full variable domain reads NAGVMQNPRHLVRRRGQEARLRCSPMKGHSHVYWYRQLPEEGLKFMVYLQKENIIDESGMPKERFSAEFPKEGPSILRIQQVVRGDSAAYFCASSRAGGDGEQYFGPGTRLTVT.

V is TRBV6-5 and J is TRBJ1-2; possibly TRBD1 for D (6 bases). Germline CDR1 reads MNHEY; CDR2 reads SVGAGI. The CDR3 sequence is 13 residues long. V lost 6 bases, J lost 9 bases, and 17 bases lay in between. The CDR3 protein is CASRGTSHRSYTF. DNA of the CDR3: TGTGCCAGCAGAGGGACAAGCCATAGGAGCTACACCTTC.

The V call is TRBV12-3 or TRBV12-4, the J call TRBJ2-3; 8 bases match TRBD2. V was pared by 7 bases and J by 5 bases, with 8 bases of the junction left unmatched. There are 14 residues in the CDR3. The CDR3 reads CASTPGGRVDTQYF. The CDR3 DNA is TGTGCCAGCACCCCGGGGGGGAGGGTAGATACGCAGTATTTT.

The rearrangement uses TRBV11-2 and TRBJ2-7, with D possibly TRBD1 on 7 matching bases. The CDR3 sequence is 14 residues long. Trimming shortened V by 3 bases and J by 4 bases, and 13 bases separated the two germline ends. Germline CDR1 SGHAT, CDR2 FQNNGV. In nucleotides, the CDR3 is TGTGCCAGCAGCTTTGCACAGGGGAGGTACGAGCAGTACTTC. Translated: CASSFAQGRYEQYF.